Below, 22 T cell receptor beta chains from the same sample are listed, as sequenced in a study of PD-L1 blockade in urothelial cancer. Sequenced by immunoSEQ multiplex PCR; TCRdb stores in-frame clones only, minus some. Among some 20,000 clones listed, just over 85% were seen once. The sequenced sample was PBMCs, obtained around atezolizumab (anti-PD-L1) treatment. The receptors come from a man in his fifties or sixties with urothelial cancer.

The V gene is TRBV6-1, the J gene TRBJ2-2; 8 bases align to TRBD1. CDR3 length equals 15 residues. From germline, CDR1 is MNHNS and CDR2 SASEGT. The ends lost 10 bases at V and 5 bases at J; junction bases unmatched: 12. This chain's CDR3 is CATTGALGATGELFF. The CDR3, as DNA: TGTGCCACGACAGGGGCCCTCGGGGCGACCGGGGAGCTGTTTTTT.

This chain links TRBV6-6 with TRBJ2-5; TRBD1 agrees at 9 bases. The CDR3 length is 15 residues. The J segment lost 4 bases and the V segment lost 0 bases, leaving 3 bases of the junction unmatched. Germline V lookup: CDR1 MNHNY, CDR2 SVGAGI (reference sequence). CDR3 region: CASSYSGQGRETQYF. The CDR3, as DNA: TGTGCCAGCAGTTACTCAGGACAGGGGCGAGAGACCCAGTACTTC.

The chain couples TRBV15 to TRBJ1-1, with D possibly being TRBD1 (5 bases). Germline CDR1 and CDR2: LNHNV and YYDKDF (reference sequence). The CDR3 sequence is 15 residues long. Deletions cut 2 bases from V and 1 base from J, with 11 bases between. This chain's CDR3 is CATSRTLGENTEAFF. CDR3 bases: TGTGCCACCAGCAGAACTCTAGGGGAGAACACTGAAGCTTTCTTT.

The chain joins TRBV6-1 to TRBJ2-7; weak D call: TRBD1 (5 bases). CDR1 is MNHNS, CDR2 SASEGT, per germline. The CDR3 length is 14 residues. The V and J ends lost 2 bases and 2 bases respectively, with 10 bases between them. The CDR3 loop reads CASSEQGSTYEQYF. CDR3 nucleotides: TGTGCCAGCAGTGAACAGGGAAGCACCTACGAGCAGTACTTC.

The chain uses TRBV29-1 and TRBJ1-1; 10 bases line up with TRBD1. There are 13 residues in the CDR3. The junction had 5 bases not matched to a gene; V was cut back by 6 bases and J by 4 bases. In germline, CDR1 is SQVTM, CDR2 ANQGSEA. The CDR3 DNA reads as TGCAGCGTCTTACGGACAGGGGGCACTGAAGCTTTCTTT. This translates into CSVLRTGGTEAFF.

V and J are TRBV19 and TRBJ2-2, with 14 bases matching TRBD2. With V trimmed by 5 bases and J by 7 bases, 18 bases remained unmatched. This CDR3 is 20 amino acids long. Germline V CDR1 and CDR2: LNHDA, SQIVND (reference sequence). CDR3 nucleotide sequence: TGTGCCAGTAGTGGGCCCCGACTAGCGGGGGGGCAATGGGCGCGCGGGGAGCTGTTTTTT. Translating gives CASSGPRLAGGQWARGELFF.

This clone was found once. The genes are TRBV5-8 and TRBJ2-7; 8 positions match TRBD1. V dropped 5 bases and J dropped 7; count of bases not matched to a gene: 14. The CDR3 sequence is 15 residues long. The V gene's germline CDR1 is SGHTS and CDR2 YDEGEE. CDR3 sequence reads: CASSYLIQGAGEQYF. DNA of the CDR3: TGTGCCAGCAGTTACCTGATCCAGGGGGCGGGAGAGCAGTACTTC.

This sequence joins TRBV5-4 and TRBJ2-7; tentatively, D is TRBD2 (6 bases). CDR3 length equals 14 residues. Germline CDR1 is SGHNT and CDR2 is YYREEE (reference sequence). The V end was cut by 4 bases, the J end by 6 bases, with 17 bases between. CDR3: CASSLPQTSGEQYF. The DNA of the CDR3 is TGTGCCAGCAGCCTCCCCCAGACTAGTGGCGAGCAGTACTTC.

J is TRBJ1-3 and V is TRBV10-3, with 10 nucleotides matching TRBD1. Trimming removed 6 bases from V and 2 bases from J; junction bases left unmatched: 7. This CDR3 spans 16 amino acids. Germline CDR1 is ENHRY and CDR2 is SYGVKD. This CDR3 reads CAIRVTTGGTGNTIYF. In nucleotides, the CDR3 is TGTGCCATCAGGGTCACGACAGGGGGCACTGGAAACACCATATATTTT.

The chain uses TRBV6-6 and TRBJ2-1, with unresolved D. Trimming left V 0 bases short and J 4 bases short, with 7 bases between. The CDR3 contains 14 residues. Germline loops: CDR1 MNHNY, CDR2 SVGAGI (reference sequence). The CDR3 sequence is CASSYSRLYNEQFF. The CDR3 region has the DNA TGTGCCAGCAGTTACTCGAGGCTTTACAATGAGCAGTTCTTC.

In DNA, the CDR3 is TGTGCCAGCAGTGCCATCCGACCCCTCGACAGGGGATATGGCTACACCTTC. Protein: CASSAIRPLDRGYGYTF. This chain uses TRBV6-1 with TRBJ1-2; TRBD1 matches 8 bases. V gave up 4 bases and J gave up 5 bases; unmatched junction bases: 15. The CDR3 is 17 amino acids. CDR1 is MNHNS, CDR2 SASEGT, per germline.

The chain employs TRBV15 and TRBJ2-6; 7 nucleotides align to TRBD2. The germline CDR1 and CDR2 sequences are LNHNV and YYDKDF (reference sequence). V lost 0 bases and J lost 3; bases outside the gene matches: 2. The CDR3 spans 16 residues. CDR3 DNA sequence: TGTGCCACCAGCAGAGATGGGGGGGTTGGGGCCAACGTCCTGACTTTC. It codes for CATSRDGGVGANVLTF. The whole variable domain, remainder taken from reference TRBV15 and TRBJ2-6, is DAMVIQNPRYQVTQFGKPVTLSCSQTLNHNVMYWYQQKSSQAPKLLFHYYDKDFNNEADTPDNFQSRRPNTSFCFLDIRSPGLGDTAMYLCATSRDGGVGANVLTFGAGSRLTVL.

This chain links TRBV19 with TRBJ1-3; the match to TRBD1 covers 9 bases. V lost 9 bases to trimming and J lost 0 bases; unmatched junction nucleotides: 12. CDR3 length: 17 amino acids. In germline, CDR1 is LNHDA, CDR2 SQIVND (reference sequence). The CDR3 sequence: CASRPPGQGSSGNTIYF. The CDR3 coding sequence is TGTGCCAGCAGACCTCCGGGACAGGGAAGCTCTGGAAACACCATATATTTT. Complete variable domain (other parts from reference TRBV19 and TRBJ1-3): DGGITQSPKYLFRKEGQNVTLSCEQNLNHDAMYWYRQDPGQGLRLIYYSQIVNDFQKGDIAEGYSVSREKKESFPLTVTSAQKNPTAFYLCASRPPGQGSSGNTIYFGEGSWLTVV.

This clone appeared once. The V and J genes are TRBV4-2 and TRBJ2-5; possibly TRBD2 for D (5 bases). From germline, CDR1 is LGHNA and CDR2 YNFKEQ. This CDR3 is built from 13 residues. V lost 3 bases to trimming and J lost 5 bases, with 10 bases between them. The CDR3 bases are TGTGCCAGCAGCCAGAGGGAGACGGAGACCCAGTACTTC. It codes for CASSQRETETQYF.

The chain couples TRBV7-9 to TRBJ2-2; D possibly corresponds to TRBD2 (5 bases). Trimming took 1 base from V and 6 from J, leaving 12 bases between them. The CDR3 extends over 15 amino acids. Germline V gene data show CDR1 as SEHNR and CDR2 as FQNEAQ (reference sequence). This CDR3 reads CASSLVVLEAGELFF. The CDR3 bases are TGTGCCAGCAGCTTAGTAGTACTGGAGGCCGGGGAGCTGTTTTTT.

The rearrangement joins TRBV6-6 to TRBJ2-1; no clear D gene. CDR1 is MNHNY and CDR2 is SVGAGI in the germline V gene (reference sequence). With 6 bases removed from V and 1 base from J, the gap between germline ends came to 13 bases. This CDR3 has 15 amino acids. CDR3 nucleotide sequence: TGTGCCAGCAGCCCTCTGTCCTTGTCCTACAATGAGCAGTTCTTC. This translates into CASSPLSLSYNEQFF.

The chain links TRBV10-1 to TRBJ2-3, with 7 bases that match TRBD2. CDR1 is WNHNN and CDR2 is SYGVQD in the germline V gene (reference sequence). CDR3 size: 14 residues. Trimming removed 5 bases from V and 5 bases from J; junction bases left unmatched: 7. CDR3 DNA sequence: TGCGCCAGCAGTTCCCAGCGGGAAGGAGATACGCAGTATTTT. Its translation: CASSSQREGDTQYF.

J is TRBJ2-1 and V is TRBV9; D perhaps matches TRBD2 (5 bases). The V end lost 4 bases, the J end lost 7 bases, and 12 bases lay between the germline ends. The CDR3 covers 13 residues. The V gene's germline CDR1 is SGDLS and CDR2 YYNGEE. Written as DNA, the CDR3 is TGTGCCAGCAGCCCAAGCCCGGGGAATGAGCAGTTCTTC. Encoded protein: CASSPSPGNEQFF.

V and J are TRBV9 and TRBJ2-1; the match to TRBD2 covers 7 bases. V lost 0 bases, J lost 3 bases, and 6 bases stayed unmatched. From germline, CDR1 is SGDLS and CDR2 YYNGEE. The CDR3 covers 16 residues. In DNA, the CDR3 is TGTGCCAGCAGCGTAGCGGCGGGAGAGTTCTACAATGAGCAGTTCTTC. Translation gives CASSVAAGEFYNEQFF.

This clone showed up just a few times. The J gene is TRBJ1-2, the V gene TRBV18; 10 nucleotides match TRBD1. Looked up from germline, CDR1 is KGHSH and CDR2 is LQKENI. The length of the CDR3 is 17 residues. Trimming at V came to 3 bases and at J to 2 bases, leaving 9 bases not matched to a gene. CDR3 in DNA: TGTGCCAGCTCACCCTCCCAGGGACAGGGGACCAACTATGGCTACACCTTC. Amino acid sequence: CASSPSQGQGTNYGYTF. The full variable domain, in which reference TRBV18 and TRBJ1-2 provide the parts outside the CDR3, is NAGVMQNPRHLVRRRGQEARLRCSPMKGHSHVYWYRQLPEEGLKFMVYLQKENIIDESGMPKERFSAEFPKEGPSILRIQQVVRGDSAAYFCASSPSQGQGTNYGYTFGSGTRLTVV.

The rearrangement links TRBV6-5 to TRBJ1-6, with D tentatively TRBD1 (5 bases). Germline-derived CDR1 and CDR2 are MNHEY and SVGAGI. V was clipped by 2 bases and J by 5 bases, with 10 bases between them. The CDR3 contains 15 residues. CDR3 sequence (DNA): TGTGCCAGCAGTTACGGGGGGGAAAATAATTCACCCCTCCACTTT. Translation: CASSYGGENNSPLHF.

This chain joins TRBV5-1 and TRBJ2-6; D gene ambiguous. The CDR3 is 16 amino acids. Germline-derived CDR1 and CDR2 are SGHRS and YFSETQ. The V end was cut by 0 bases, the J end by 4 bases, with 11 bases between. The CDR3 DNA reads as TGCGCCAGCAGCTTGGATAAGGCGGTGGGGGCCAACGTCCTGACTTTC. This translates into CASSLDKAVGANVLTF.